What follows are 18 T cell receptor beta chains derived from one specimen sequenced in a study of CD8 T cells in ankylosing spondylitis (dated by TCRdb to about 2017). Results the study describes overall, beyond this receptor: A TCR beta motif made up of about eight highly homologous amino acid variants appeared to be characteristic of blood from ankylosing spondylitis patients.

The library was built by means of 5' RACE. The sequencer was an Illumina HiSeq 2500. Using fastp at Q25 and MiXCR, TCRdb reprocessed the public reads and kept productive beta chains. Merged by CDR3 protein, the rows form single entries marked with the most common genes and DNA. The sample yields about 540,000 distinct CDR3 sequences; 12% were counted once. Approximately 6.2% of the sample belongs to the ten largest clones. No antigen has been assigned to these receptors. Sequencing input: blood, either unsorted or a sorted T cell fraction (not recorded which). Receptors were obtained from a male donor with ankylosing spondylitis.

The rearrangement links TRBV29-1 to TRBJ2-6, with D perhaps assigned TRBD1 or TRBD2 (5 bases each). The CDR3 is 16 amino acids. The V gene's germline CDR1 is SQVTM and CDR2 ANQGSEA. With 7 bases removed from V and 0 bases from J, the gap between germline ends came to 16 bases. As DNA, the CDR3 is TGCAGCGCCCGGGACGTTTCCCCCTCTGGGGCCAACGTCCTGACTTTC. Translating gives CSARDVSPSGANVLTF.

This clonotype was observed many times. The V call is TRBV25-1, the J call TRBJ2-2, with 10 bases that match TRBD2. With 8 bases clipped from V and 1 base from J, the junction kept 1 base outside the gene matches. The CDR3 has 14 residues. Germline loops: CDR1 MGHDK, CDR2 SYGVNS. The CDR3 nucleotides read TGTGCCAGCCGGACTAGCGGGAACACCGGGGAGCTGTTTTTT. Translation: CASRTSGNTGELFF.

This clonotype has just a few counts. For the CDR3, the DNA is TGTGCCAGCAGTTCCGCCCAGGGTATACGGGAAAAACTGTTTTTT. Translation: CASSSAQGIREKLFF. The gene calls are TRBV12-3 or TRBV12-4 and TRBJ1-4; TRBD1 is a possible D gene (5 bases). Trimming took 4 bases from V and 8 from J, leaving 17 bases between them. This CDR3 is built from 15 residues.

The gene calls are TRBV2 and TRBJ2-3, with D possibly being TRBD1 or TRBD2 (6 bases each). In germline, CDR1 is SNHLY, CDR2 FYNNEI. V shed 2 bases and J shed 7 bases, with 13 bases lying between them. The CDR3 is made up of 14 amino acids. The CDR3 sequence is CASSENRGLNTQYF. The DNA for the CDR3 is TGTGCCAGCAGTGAAAACCGGGGGCTGAATACGCAGTATTTT.

This clonotype turned up a few times. The chain employs TRBV7-9 and TRBJ1-2; tentatively, D is TRBD1 (6 bases). Trimming pared 8 bases from V and 8 bases from J, leaving 15 bases between. Germline V gene sequence: CDR1 SEHNR, CDR2 FQNEAQ (reference sequence). There are 12 residues in the CDR3. The DNA for the CDR3 is TGTGCCAGCGGAGGAGTCGGGGGCGGCTACACCTTC. This gives the protein CASGGVGGGYTF.

The chain has TRBV11-2 and TRBJ1-2; D may be TRBD1 (6 bases). CDR3 length equals 13 residues. CDR1 is SGHAT, CDR2 FQNNGV, per germline. V shed 5 bases and J shed 4 bases, with 11 bases lying between them. CDR3 nucleotides: TGTGCCAGCAGCCGGACAGCGATCTATGGCTACACCTTC. Protein product: CASSRTAIYGYTF.

This clonotype was counted at least ten times. The V call is TRBV4-1, the J call TRBJ2-1, with D tentatively TRBD2 (6 bases). The CDR3 runs to 18 residues. Between the trimmed V and J ends, which lost 1 base and 4 bases, there was a span of 20 bases. Germline CDR1 MGHRA, CDR2 YSYEKL. This chain's CDR3 is CASSQGRGMGGAYNEQFF. The CDR3 nucleotides are TGCGCCAGCAGCCAAGGTCGAGGGATGGGGGGTGCATACAATGAGCAGTTCTTC.

This sequence joins TRBV9 and TRBJ1-1, with 10 positions matching TRBD1. V shed 0 bases and J 0 bases; nucleotides not matched to a gene: 5. Germline loops: CDR1 SGDLS, CDR2 YYNGEE. The CDR3 sequence is 17 residues long. The CDR3 nucleotides read TGTGCCAGCAGCGTAGGAGGGACAGGGGCCTTGAACACTGAAGCTTTCTTT. Its protein product is CASSVGGTGALNTEAFF.

The chain joins TRBV6-1 to TRBJ2-3, with 7 bases matching TRBD2. This CDR3 comprises 13 residues. Per the germline V gene, CDR1 is MNHNS and CDR2 is SASEGT. The CDR3 loop is CGVAGPSTDTQYF. The CDR3 DNA follows: TGTGGGGTAGCGGGCCCCAGCACAGATACGCAGTATTTT.

This clonotype has a handful of counts. The rearrangement uses TRBV9 and TRBJ2-1; D is possibly TRBD1 or TRBD2 (5 bases each). Trimming cost V 4 bases and J 0 bases, with 14 bases left between them. The CDR3 consists of 16 residues. Per germline, CDR1 SGDLS and CDR2 YYNGEE. This chain's CDR3 is CASSTRDGSSYNEQFF. The CDR3, as DNA: TGTGCCAGCAGCACTCGGGACGGCTCCTCCTACAATGAGCAGTTCTTC.

V and J are TRBV2 and TRBJ1-4, with D possibly being TRBD1 (6 bases). V was cut by 8 bases and J by 7 bases, with 20 bases left in between. Germline V gene lookup returns CDR1 SNHLY and CDR2 FYNNEI. The CDR3 extends over 15 amino acids. The CDR3 sequence is CASLDGGRPREKLFF. CDR3 coding DNA: TGTGCCAGCCTCGACGGGGGGCGGCCCCGTGAAAAACTGTTTTTT.

This rearrangement joins TRBV3-1 to TRBJ2-1, with TRBD1 identical over 9 bases. V was pared by 3 bases and J by 7 bases, with 10 bases of the junction left unmatched. The CDR3 consists of 16 residues. CDR1 is LGHDT and CDR2 is YNNKEL in the germline V gene (reference sequence). The CDR3 spells CASSQPKGQGRNEQFF. The CDR3 DNA reads as TGTGCCAGCAGCCAGCCTAAGGGACAGGGTAGGAATGAGCAGTTCTTC.

This clonotype was observed a handful of times. The chain employs TRBV11-2 and TRBJ1-4, with 8 bases aligning to TRBD1. V trimming: 2 bases; J trimming: 10 bases; junction bases outside the gene matches: 18. CDR3 length: 18 amino acids. Germline loops: CDR1 SGHAT, CDR2 FQNNGV. CDR3 sequence: CASSLYYTGGRREGKLFF. CDR3 nucleotide sequence: TGTGCCAGCAGCTTATACTACACAGGGGGGAGAAGGGAGGGAAAACTGTTTTTT.

The CDR3 loop is CASSEGGLPQHF. The DNA of the CDR3 is TGTGCCAGCAGTGAAGGAGGTTTGCCCCAGCATTTT. This chain uses TRBV2 with TRBJ1-5; D is unclear. With 1 base removed from V and 9 bases from J, the gap between germline ends came to 7 bases. This CDR3 has 12 residues. Germline CDR1 is SNHLY and CDR2 is FYNNEI.

This clonotype occurred a few times. The rearrangement uses TRBV20-1 and TRBJ2-1; TRBD1 agrees at 8 bases. J lost 5 bases, V lost 6 bases, and 9 bases had no gene match. CDR1 and CDR2 from the germline V gene are DFQATT and SNEGSKA (reference sequence). The CDR3 totals 14 residues. The CDR3: CSARDRRVNNEQFF. DNA of the CDR3: TGCAGTGCCCGGGACAGGCGGGTAAACAATGAGCAGTTCTTC.

V and J are TRBV20-1 and TRBJ1-4, with 9 nucleotides matching TRBD1. Germline V gene sequence: CDR1 DFQATT, CDR2 SNEGSKA (reference sequence). After removal of 5 bases from V and 7 bases from J, the junction contained 8 bases not matched to a gene. CDR3 length: 14 residues. Written as DNA, the CDR3 is TGCAGTGCTCAGGGAGCGGACAGGGGTGAAAAACTGTTTTTT. Translating gives CSAQGADRGEKLFF.

This clonotype was seen a single time. This chain links TRBV3-1 with TRBJ2-6; 8 bases are a match to TRBD1. Germline CDR1 LGHDT, CDR2 YNNKEL (reference sequence). This CDR3 has 18 amino acids. V gave up 3 bases and J gave up 2 bases; unmatched junction bases: 9. In nucleotides, the CDR3 is TGTGCCAGCAGCCATCTGGCAGGGGGCATCGCTGGGGCCAACGTCCTGACTTTC. Residues: CASSHLAGGIAGANVLTF.

The CDR3 loop is CSAPFPHTRGLSYGYTF. The CDR3, as DNA: TGCAGTGCTCCCTTCCCACACACCCGGGGCCTATCCTATGGCTACACCTTC. The chain joins TRBV20-1 to TRBJ1-2, with D possibly TRBD1 on 5 matching bases. CDR1 DFQATT and CDR2 SNEGSKA come from the germline V gene (reference sequence). This CDR3 has 17 residues. V lost 5 bases and J 4 bases, leaving 26 bases between the germline ends.